Listed here are 16 T cell receptor beta chains from one sample, sequenced in a study of cytomegalovirus exposure and HLA in healthy donors. The study ran its PCR with 60 Vbeta and 13 Jbeta primers. Profiled with immunoSEQ multiplex PCR; TCRdb holds only in-frame clones, not every one. The table shows 150,000 to 200,000 clones, with around 79% occurring only once. The sequencing sample was made of PBMCs. The receptors originated from a woman aged 50 to 60 in good health and CMV-seronegative.

The chain is built from TRBV5-1 and TRBJ2-3, with TRBD2 identical over 7 bases. J lost 1 base, V lost 2 bases, and 7 bases had no gene match. This CDR3 contains 16 residues. Germline CDR1 and CDR2: SGHRS and YFSETQ. CDR3 bases: TGCGCCAGCAGCTTAATAGCGGGCCTTGGCACAGATACGCAGTATTTT. It specifies CASSLIAGLGTDTQYF.

The V gene is TRBV4-1, the J gene TRBJ2-7; D perhaps matches TRBD2 (6 bases). CDR1 and CDR2 from the germline V gene are MGHRA and YSYEKL. This CDR3 has 18 amino acids. V gave up 0 bases and J gave up 0 bases, with 18 bases separating them. CDR3 coding DNA: TGCGCCAGCAGCCAAGACCCCCGGGTGATAGCGGACTCCTACGAGCAGTACTTC. Its translation is CASSQDPRVIADSYEQYF.

The CDR3 nucleotides read TGCGCCAGCAGCCCCGGGGGAGGGGGCTACACCTTC. Translation: CASSPGGGGYTF. V and J are TRBV4-1 and TRBJ1-2; the D gene is possibly TRBD1 (5 bases). This CDR3 is 12 amino acids long. V was pared by 4 bases and J by 8 bases, with 11 bases between. CDR1 and CDR2 from the germline V gene are MGHRA and YSYEKL.

The chain links TRBV23-1 to TRBJ1-2, with 9 bases identical to TRBD1. TRBV23-1 is an ORF, and what it does is uncertain. V trimming: 0 bases; J trimming: 7 bases; junction bases outside the gene matches: 27. The CDR3 consists of 22 residues. CDR3 DNA: TGCGCCAGCAGTCAATCGGACCTCTTTGGCCTACTACAGGGGGCGCAGAACACTGGCTACACCTTC. Translating gives CASSQSDLFGLLQGAQNTGYTF.

The J gene is TRBJ1-6, the V gene TRBV27, with a tentative D call TRBD1 (5 bases). The V and J ends lost 1 base and 7 bases respectively, with 8 bases between them. CDR1 is MNHEY, CDR2 SMNVEV, per germline (reference sequence). This CDR3 has 14 residues. CDR3 loop: CASSLLQANSPLHF. The DNA of the CDR3 is TGTGCCAGCAGTTTATTACAGGCCAATTCACCCCTCCACTTT.

The V and J genes are TRBV29-1 and TRBJ2-7, with 7 bases fitting TRBD2. The CDR3 has 13 amino acids. The germline gives CDR1 SQVTM, CDR2 ANQGSEA. J lost 6 bases, V lost 4 bases, and 9 bases had no gene match. CDR3 bases: TGCAGCGTTGGGGAGGGAATAGTTCCCGAGCAGTACTTC. Protein product: CSVGEGIVPEQYF.

The J gene is TRBJ1-5, the V gene TRBV7-2; no reliable D call. V shed 2 bases and J shed 7 bases, with 15 bases lying between them. The CDR3 is 15 residues long. Germline CDR1 and CDR2: SGHTA and FQGNSA. Here the CDR3 DNA reads TGTGCCAGCAGCTTAAGTTTCTCGCGGAACCAGCCCCAGCATTTT. Protein product: CASSLSFSRNQPQHF.

In its sample, this clone was seen once. The chain recombines TRBV5-1 with TRBJ1-5, with D hard to call. V lost 0 bases, J lost 4 bases, and 11 bases lay in between. Per germline, CDR1 SGHRS and CDR2 YFSETQ. CDR3 length equals 15 residues. CDR3 nucleotide sequence: TGCGCCAGCAGCTTGGAGTTTGGACTTAATCAGCCCCAGCATTTT. Translated: CASSLEFGLNQPQHF. Looking up the rest from reference TRBV5-1 and TRBJ1-5 gives the full variable domain: KAGVTQTPRYLIKTRGQQVTLSCSPISGHRSVSWYQQTPGQGLQFLFEYFSETQRNKGNFPGRFSGRQFSNSRSEMNVSTLELGDSALYLCASSLEFGLNQPQHFGDGTRLSIL.

The gene calls are TRBV7-2 and TRBJ1-5; D not certain. V lost 2 bases, J lost 3 bases, and 11 bases lay in between. The CDR3 loop spans 15 amino acids. From germline, CDR1 is SGHTA and CDR2 FQGNSA. The CDR3 is CASSLRGYDNQPQHF. The CDR3 DNA follows: TGTGCCAGCAGCTTAAGAGGATATGACAATCAGCCCCAGCATTTT.

Concerning this clone: One end of the junction does not line up with germline, which may come from a read error. The chain combines TRBV11-3 with TRBJ2-3, with D possibly TRBD2 on 5 matching bases. The germline V gene has CDR1 SGHNT and CDR2 YENEEA. The length of the CDR3 is 13 residues. The CDR3 DNA reads as TGTGCCAGCAGCCTAGAGGAGGCAGATACGCAGTATTTT. Its protein is CASSLEEADTQYF.

The chain carries TRBV25-1 and TRBJ2-7; D is unclear. CDR1 is MGHDK, CDR2 SYGVNS, per germline. V was pared by 7 bases and J by 4 bases, with 14 bases between. This CDR3 region has 13 residues. CDR3 coding DNA: TGTGCCAGCACCCCCGAAAACAGTTACGAGCAGTACTTC. Its protein product is CASTPENSYEQYF.

The rearrangement joins TRBV28 to TRBJ2-7; no clear D. Trimming stripped 3 bases from V and 3 bases from J, with 9 bases between. CDR3 length equals 13 residues. Germline CDR1 MDHEN, CDR2 SYDVKM. CDR3 sequence reads: CASSLISFYEQYF. For the CDR3, the DNA is TGTGCCAGCAGTTTGATTAGCTTCTACGAGCAGTACTTC.

Written as DNA, the CDR3 is TGTGCCAGCAGCTTGGCGGACAGGGGAACCTACGAGCAGTACTTC. Translating it yields CASSLADRGTYEQYF. This chain joins TRBV5-4 and TRBJ2-7, with 9 bases fitting TRBD1. This CDR3 has 15 amino acids. Germline V CDR1 and CDR2: SGHNT, YYREEE (reference sequence). V trimming: 0 bases; J trimming: 2 bases; junction bases outside the gene matches: 3.

The chain combines TRBV7-9 with TRBJ1-5; 8 bases are shared with TRBD1. Germline CDR1 and CDR2: SEHNR and FQNEAQ (reference sequence). The length of the CDR3 is 14 residues. V lost 5 bases and J lost 4; bases outside the gene matches: 4. CDR3 in amino acids: CASSPGQANQPQHF. In DNA form, the CDR3 reads TGTGCCAGCAGCCCGGGACAGGCAAATCAGCCCCAGCATTTT.

This chain connects TRBV28 to TRBJ1-6; D is perhaps TRBD1 (5 bases). Germline lookup yields CDR1 MDHEN and CDR2 SYDVKM. Trimming stripped 5 bases from V and 11 bases from J, with 13 bases between. The CDR3 extends over 13 amino acids. DNA for the CDR3: TGTGCCAGCAGTAGGGGAAGCATGACACCCCTCCACTTT. Its translation: CASSRGSMTPLHF.

The chain links TRBV27 to TRBJ1-4; D not resolved. Trimming stripped 5 bases from V and 5 bases from J, with 15 bases between. The CDR3 contains 15 residues. Germline CDR1 and CDR2: MNHEY and SMNVEV (reference sequence). The CDR3 reads CASSTRGGFNEKLFF. The DNA of the CDR3 is TGTGCCAGCAGTACCAGAGGCGGCTTCAATGAAAAACTGTTTTTT. The full variable domain, in which reference TRBV27 and TRBJ1-4 provide the parts outside the CDR3, is EAQVTQNPRYLITVTGKKLTVTCSQNMNHEYMSWYRQDPGLGLRQIYYSMNVEVTDKGDVPEGYKVSRKEKRNFPLILESPSPNQTSLYFCASSTRGGFNEKLFFGSGTQLSVL.